This T cell receptor (beta chain) was sequenced during a study of blood T cell repertoires in COVID-19. Study information: COVID-19 samples from acute and convalescent phases originated in the United States, Italy and Spain. Sample material is recorded as cDNA or gDNA derived from T cells, B-cell-depleted T cells, or PBMCs.

Methods used by the authors: By means of reference gene primer amplification, nucleated cell counts were estimated. TCRdb's copy holds only in-frame clones and misses some; the assay was immunoSEQ multiplex PCR. V and J calls and clone size come straight from that table; D and trimming were deduced from the DNA. The table lists about 170,000 clones, roughly 90% of them singletons, with approximately 0.48% in the top ten. The V and J ends lost 3 bases and 4 bases, in that order; junction bases with no gene match: 5. CDR1 is SGHVS, CDR2 FQNEAQ, per germline. This CDR3 region has 14 residues. The receptor comes from a man aged 50 or older with acute or convalescent COVID-19. Sequencing input: peripheral blood. The rearrangement uses TRBV7-8 and TRBJ2-7; 8 nucleotides line up with TRBD1. CDR3 bases: TGTGCCAGCAGCTTGGGACAGGAAGGTTACGAGCAGTACGTC. It yields the protein CASSLGQEGYEQYV.